Listed below are T cell receptor beta chains from one sample, sequenced in a study of blood T cell repertoires in COVID-19. Libraries were prepared by immunoSEQ multiplex PCR; TCRdb keeps only in-frame clonotypes and omits some of them. This table holds about 17,000 clones, over 75% found once. Source material: peripheral blood. These receptor sequences come from a human donor with active COVID-19. The donor label of this sample is uncertain. Each CDR3 is given with its conserved first and last residue. The size entry is marked missing in some rows and otherwise reads once, few, many or a size class.

j_call clone_size v_call cdr3_aa
TRBJ1-3 - TRBV11-2 CASSSPTRTGNTIYF
TRBJ2-5 - TRBV9 CASSVGLAGGQGTQYF
TRBJ2-5 - TRBV3-1/TRBV3-2 CASSVGGGLQETQYF
TRBJ2-3 once TRBV11-2 CASSFFGQGMTDTQYF
TRBJ2-7 - TRBV7-8 CASSQQGALNEQYF
TRBJ2-3 - TRBV12-3/TRBV12-4 CADTPRDTDTQYF
TRBJ1-1 - TRBV28 CASSIPQGEAFF
TRBJ2-7 - TRBV7-9 CASSLAGLAGGPGHEQYF
TRBJ2-7 - TRBV4-1 CASSQDLGTVGEQYF
TRBJ2-1 - TRBV7-9 CASSFAGQSGYNEQFF
TRBJ2-1 - TRBV9 CASSVGGDRGRNEQFF
TRBJ2-5 - TRBV27 CASSPTARTGQETQYF
TRBJ2-1 - TRBV9 CASSVENLGGAEQFF
TRBJ1-5 - TRBV4-1 CASSQDSVGNQPQHF
TRBJ2-5 - TRBV11-3 CASSGGGSQETQYF
TRBJ2-5 - TRBV3-1/TRBV3-2 CASSQEVTSGGETQYF
TRBJ1-2 - TRBV6-5 CASSRNRENYGYTF
TRBJ1-6 - TRBV6-5 CASSYPHGRGQSPLHF
TRBJ1-1 - TRBV18 CASSRSVNTEAFF
TRBJ2-5 - TRBV7-9 CASSRIAGGAETQYF